The clone carrying this T cell receptor (beta chain) came up a few times. Its target is unknown. cDNA serving as the sequencing template came from extracted, reverse transcribed RNA. TCRdb's table, derived via immunoSEQ multiplex PCR, lists solely in-frame clones and lacks some. The table has under 200,000 clones, 50% to 70% seen once. The data belong to a study of CD8+ T cells in alopecia areata. Study background: Affected scalp percentage gauged treated patients' severity.

General observations from the study: Baseline CD8+ expansion's link to response remains uncertain, as there was one nonresponder.

Described treatment: oral pan-JAK inhibitor, 5-10 mg twice daily. From alopecia areata patients, lesional scalp punch biopsies and peripheral blood were collected. The receptor was isolated from a human donor with alopecia areata. The sequencing used CD4+ T cells sorted from blood, collected at week 4, from a patient treated with tofacitinib.

DNA for the CDR3: TGCAGCGTTGAGGACAGCACAGATACGCAGTATTTT. Translating gives CSVEDSTDTQYF. The V call is TRBV29-1, the J call TRBJ2-3; D not resolved. The ends were cut back, 3 bases at V and 0 bases at J, with 4 bases in the middle. CDR1 and CDR2 from the germline V gene are SQVTM and ANQGSEA. The CDR3 contains 12 residues.